Reported below is one T cell receptor beta chain. This entry is derived from a study of CD8 T cells in Susac syndrome. Random hexamers were used to reverse transcribe the RNA input (about 0.5 to 1 ug). The method of amplification for TCR beta CDR3 was immunoSEQ multiplex PCR, covering 54 Vbeta and 13 Jbeta. A single record per CDR3 protein comes from TCRdb applying MiXCR to the immunoSEQ multiplex PCR reads. The sample has approximately 100,000 distinct CDR3 sequences, about 93% seen once. The CDR3 consists of 13 residues. J was trimmed by 10 bases and V by 4 bases; bases with no gene match: 6. In germline, CDR1 is SEHNR, CDR2 FQNEAQ (reference sequence). The CD8+ and CD4+ T cells were negatively isolated, with the TEMRA cells enriched by FACS.

The chain employs TRBV7-9 and TRBJ2-1; 8 bases match TRBD1. The receptor was isolated from a human donor in good health. Sequenced input: CD4+ T cells from PBMCs. The DNA of the CDR3 is TGTGCCAGCAGCTCTCCAGGGGGCCACGAGCAGTTCTTC. Its protein product is CASSSPGGHEQFF.